This is a list of T cell receptor beta chains from one sample in a study of regulatory T cells in long-lasting Graves disease. MiXCR, applied by TCRdb to the multiplex PCR reads, yields one record per CDR3 protein. The sample gives roughly 410,000 distinct CDR3 sequences, 15% of which show up once; approximately 7.6% is in the top ten. A further study also used this sample, focusing on T cells in Graves' hyperthyroidism and ophthalmopathy.

Here the sequenced sample was peripheral blood mononuclear cells (PBMCs), taken at new diagnosis, from a patient treated with antithyroid drugs. Receptor source: a middle-aged woman with Graves disease. Both conserved end residues are part of each CDR3. A D gene is named only where the DNA matches it firmly. Only some rows state a clone size, as once, few, many or a class for expanded clones.

v_gene,d_gene,j_gene,abundance,CDR3nt,CDR3aa
TRBV11-2,TRBD2,TRBJ2-7,.,TGTGCCAGCAGCCTCTTTAGCGGGAGGGACGAGCAGTACTTC,CASSLFSGRDEQYF
TRBV12-3/TRBV12-4,TRBD1,TRBJ2-1,many,TGTGCCAGCAGTTTGGTGAACAGGGGGTTGAGCTCCTACAATGAGCAGTTCTTC,CASSLVNRGLSSYNEQFF
TRBV12-3/TRBV12-4,.,TRBJ2-7,many,TGTGCCAGCAGTTCGGGGAGTCCAGGCTACGAGCAGTACTTC,CASSSGSPGYEQYF
TRBV11-2,TRBD2,TRBJ2-4,many,TGTGCCAGCAGCTTAGATGAGGTGGGACTAGCGGGACTGCTGAAAAACATTCAGTACTTC,CASSLDEVGLAGLLKNIQYF
TRBV6-1,TRBD1,TRBJ1-2,.,TGTGCCAGCAGTGGGGGACAGGGATCTCGCGGCTACACCTTC,CASSGGQGSRGYTF
TRBV10-3,.,TRBJ2-4,few,TGTGCCATCAGTGCGGGGGACAGAAACATTCAGTACTTC,CAISAGDRNIQYF
TRBV11-2,.,TRBJ2-5,many,TGTGCCAGCAGCTCGACAGGGACTGGGAAAGAGACCCAGTACTTC,CASSSTGTGKETQYF
TRBV12-3/TRBV12-4,.,TRBJ1-5,many,TGTGCCAGCAGTTTAAACGCAGGGATAAGCAATCAGCCCCAGCATTTT,CASSLNAGISNQPQHF
TRBV2,.,TRBJ1-2,many,TGTGCCAGCAGTGAAATGGGGGGTGACTATGGCTACACCTTC,CASSEMGGDYGYTF
TRBV4-1,.,TRBJ2-7,few,TGCGCCAGCAGCCAAGAAGGCCCCACAGAGACGAACTCCTACGAGCAGTACTTC,CASSQEGPTETNSYEQYF
TRBV20-1,.,TRBJ2-1,many,TGCAGTGCTAGAGATAACCAGTACAATGAGCAGTTCTTC,CSARDNQYNEQFF
TRBV14,.,TRBJ2-7,many,TGTGCCAGCAGCCGGAAAGGAGACGAGCAGTACTTC,CASSRKGDEQYF
TRBV4-1,TRBD1,TRBJ2-1,few,TGCGCCAGCAGCCAAGTGAGACAGGGGTACAATGAGCAGTTCTTC,CASSQVRQGYNEQFF
TRBV7-9,TRBD1,TRBJ2-6,few,TGTGCCAGCAGCCGGGGCTCGGGACAGTACTCTGGGGCCAACGTCCTGACTTTC,CASSRGSGQYSGANVLTF
TRBV9,.,TRBJ2-1,many,TGTGCCAGCAGCGTAGGCGGGACTGCCAATGAGCAGTTCTTC,CASSVGGTANEQFF
TRBV28,TRBD1,TRBJ1-2,many,TGTGCCAGCAGTGCTGGGACAGTTCTCTGGGATGGCTACACCTTC,CASSAGTVLWDGYTF
TRBV29-1,.,TRBJ2-7,.,TGCAGCGTTGACCTGAGCTACGGGACCCCCGGGTCCTACGAGCAGTACTTC,CSVDLSYGTPGSYEQYF
TRBV6-5,.,TRBJ2-7,many,TGTGCCAGCAGTTCCTTTGTTGGGTCCGCCTACGAGCAGTACTTC,CASSSFVGSAYEQYF
TRBV3-1,.,TRBJ1-6,many,TGTGCCAGCAGCCGGGAGGGATATAATTCACCCCTCCACTTT,CASSREGYNSPLHF
TRBV28,.,TRBJ1-2,many,TGTGCCAGCACCCCCGGGCAGGGACGATTATATGGCTACACCTTC,CASTPGQGRLYGYTF
TRBV11-2,TRBD1,TRBJ2-7,many,TGTGCCAGCAGCTTAGAGACAGGGGGCGCGTACGAGCAGTACTTC,CASSLETGGAYEQYF
TRBV4-1,.,TRBJ2-2,.,TGCGCCAGCAGCCATCGGTCGGGACAGAACACCGGGGAGCTGTTTTTT,CASSHRSGQNTGELFF
TRBV24-1,.,TRBJ2-3,many,TGTGCCACCAGCCCGGGACAAAGCACAGATACGCAGTATTTT,CATSPGQSTDTQYF
TRBV2,TRBD1,TRBJ1-2,many,TGTGCCAGCGATCCAACGGGAGGGGGCCGGGTTGGCTACACCTTC,CASDPTGGGRVGYTF
TRBV12-3/TRBV12-4,.,TRBJ1-5,.,TGTGCCAGCAGTTCCCCAGGGGAACGGAATCAGCCCCAGCATTTT,CASSSPGERNQPQHF
TRBV9,.,TRBJ1-1,.,TGTGCCAGCAGCGTAGTCGAGGGAGCAATGAACACTGAAGCTTTCTTT,CASSVVEGAMNTEAFF
TRBV6-1,.,TRBJ1-5,.,TGTGCCAGCAGCCGCGGACAGAGCAATCAGCCCCAGCATTTT,CASSRGQSNQPQHF
TRBV30,.,TRBJ2-5,many,TGTGCCTGGAGCCAGGCGTTAGAGACCCAGTACTTC,CAWSQALETQYF
TRBV12-3/TRBV12-4,TRBD2,TRBJ2-2,many,TGTGCCAGCAGTTACCGCCCCTTTCTAGCGGGAGCGAACACCGGGGAGCTGTTTTTT,CASSYRPFLAGANTGELFF
TRBV7-2,.,TRBJ2-1,many,TGTGCCAGCAGCGCTATGGATGAGCAGTTCTTC,CASSAMDEQFF
TRBV7-2,.,TRBJ2-7,many,TGTGCCAGCAGCCCTGTGACTAATGGCTACGAGCAGTACTTC,CASSPVTNGYEQYF
TRBV27,.,TRBJ2-7,many,TGTGCCAGCAGTACATACCACGGCGGGACCTCCTACGAGCAGTACTTC,CASSTYHGGTSYEQYF
TRBV27,.,TRBJ2-1,.,TGTGCCAGCAGTTTTAGGGGGGGCCAAACCAACTTC,CASSFRGGQTNF
TRBV19,TRBD1,TRBJ1-2,many,TGTGCCAGTAGTCAAAACGACAGGGCTGGCTACACCTTC,CASSQNDRAGYTF
TRBV18,.,TRBJ2-1,many,TGTGCCAGCTCACCACCGGACCGCGGCGCCAATGAGCAGTTCTTC,CASSPPDRGANEQFF
TRBV7-8,.,TRBJ2-5,many,TGTGCCAGCAGCGGGTTGAGGGACCAAGAGACCCAGTACTTC,CASSGLRDQETQYF
TRBV28,TRBD2,TRBJ2-2,many,TGTGCCAGTAGGAGATGGGGACTAGCTACTCTGGGGGCGAACACCGGGGAGCTGTTTTTT,CASRRWGLATLGANTGELFF
TRBV27,TRBD2,TRBJ2-3,many,TGTGCCAGCAGTCCGGGACTAGCGGGGTCAGATACGCAGTATTTT,CASSPGLAGSDTQYF
TRBV7-2,TRBD1,TRBJ1-6,many,TGTGCCAGCAGCACCAGGGGGGGGGATTCACCCCTCCACTTT,CASSTRGGDSPLHF
TRBV5-8,TRBD2,TRBJ2-1,few,TGTGCCAGCAGCTTGGGGGGACTAGCGCTAAATGAGCAGTTCTTC,CASSLGGLALNEQFF
TRBV3-1,.,TRBJ2-7,many,TGTGCCAGCAGCCAAGATAACAGGGTCGCCTACGAGCAGTACTTC,CASSQDNRVAYEQYF